This TCR beta chain came from a study of cytomegalovirus exposure and HLA in healthy donors. Study summary: In a previous analysis, some 110 million unique TCR beta sequences were found from 170 million or so T cells.

Study-wide findings and caveats: Apart from CMV serostatus, no immune exposure information was available.

As for the donors, each was a healthy bone marrow donor. The PCR was carried out with 60 Vbeta primers and 13 Jbeta primers. The data were produced by immunoSEQ multiplex PCR, yet TCRdb's version contains in-frame clones alone and is incomplete. The sample records some 98,000 clones, about three quarters being singletons. V dropped 5 bases and J dropped 0 bases, with 7 bases sitting between them. The germline CDR1 and CDR2 sequences are SNHLY and FYNNEI. The CDR3 contains 13 residues. Points on this clone: Its matching antigen is unknown.

This clonotype was sampled from a man aged 40-55 years in good health and CMV-seronegative. The sequenced material came from PBMCs. V is TRBV2 and J is TRBJ1-1; possible D gene TRBD1, 6 bases. CDR3 in amino acids: CASSRTVNTEAFF. The CDR3 nucleotides are TGTGCCAGCAGTAGGACAGTGAACACTGAAGCTTTCTTT.